A selection of T cell receptor beta chains follows, all from one sample in a study of T-cell memory formation after mild COVID-19. TCRdb reprocessed the 5' RACE reads via MiXCR and lists one record per CDR3 protein. The sample carries roughly 350,000 distinct CDR3 sequences, more than 20% recorded once. The sample consisted of PBMCs or a T cell subset sorted from them (not recorded which). These receptors were obtained from an adult woman who had mild COVID-19 (a few samples of this study predate the infection). Cell type and time point are not known. CDR3s include the opening cysteine and the closing phenylalanine or tryptophan. Rows may omit the clone size; those that give it use once, few, many or a size class.

TRBV9,-,TRBJ2-2,CASSAAVGRATGELFF
TRBV7-9,-,TRBJ2-3,CASSTDLASGVDTQYF
TRBV9,-,TRBJ2-3,CASSGGRYTDTQYF
TRBV6-5,few,TRBJ1-1,CASTKTGGLNTEAFF
TRBV5-5,-,TRBJ2-1,CASSLEGQGIYDEQFF
TRBV12-3/TRBV12-4,few,TRBJ2-1,CASSLAGEVYNEQFF
TRBV12-3/TRBV12-4,-,TRBJ2-3,CASRQTSGNTDTQYF
TRBV4-2,-,TRBJ2-1,CASSQGWGTSEFF
TRBV7-3,-,TRBJ2-5,CASSLKGGGETQYF
TRBV12-3/TRBV12-4,few,TRBJ1-5,CASSLLEVYSNQPQHF
TRBV19,few,TRBJ1-1,CASSIEAVLGEAFF
TRBV2,few,TRBJ1-6,CASSLGQGVNSPLHF
TRBV5-1,-,TRBJ1-1,CASSLDRAYTEAFF
TRBV3-1,-,TRBJ2-1,CASSQDASGEQFF